Here is one T cell receptor beta chain with its context. What it binds is not known. The record originates from a study of vaccination and CD4 T cells after COVID-19. Whole-study context: Post-COVID specimens were obtained a median about 97 days after diagnosis (range 35 to 161).

The study's findings and limits: Looking at convalescent patients, 304 of their 307 vaccine-specific clones were spike mono-reactive.

Germline V gives CDR1 DFQATT, CDR2 SNEGSKA (reference sequence). CDR3 length equals 14 residues. Trimming left V 2 bases short and J 3 bases short, with 12 bases between. CD4+ T cells that had been cultured provided DNA sequenced with the Oncomine TCR Beta short-read assay. MiXCR, run by TCRdb on the PCR reads, gives a single entry per CDR3 protein. The sample has around 15,000 distinct CDR3 sequences, less than 55% seen once. Noted treatment: approximately nine-day PBMC culture with coronavirus spike peptide pools or control peptides (ViraFEST assay). The chain has TRBV20-1 and TRBJ2-3; weak D call: TRBD2 (6 bases). Sequencing was carried out using CD4+ T cells from blood, cultured in vitro. This receptor was taken from a human donor who had recovered from COVID-19. The CDR3 sequence: CSARRPEGTDTQYF. In nucleotides, the CDR3 is TGCAGTGCTAGACGACCGGAGGGGACAGATACGCAGTATTTT.